The 13 T cell receptor beta chains in this list originate from one sample, sequenced in a study of siplizumab effects on memory and regulatory T cells. Clones were read by immunoSEQ multiplex PCR, and TCRdb kept only the in-frame ones, dropping some. The sample includes around 82,000 clones, roughly 93% of them seen just once. The sequenced sample was CD8+ T cells sorted from blood. These receptors originate from a human donor in good health.

The chain recombines TRBV27 with TRBJ1-5; TRBD1 agrees at 8 bases. This CDR3 region has 14 residues. Trimming cost V 2 bases and J 6 bases; bases outside gene matches: 3. Per germline, CDR1 MNHEY and CDR2 SMNVEV (reference sequence). The CDR3 is CASSLQGAGQPQHF. CDR3 nucleotide sequence: TGTGCCAGCAGTTTACAGGGGGCGGGTCAGCCCCAGCATTTT.

This rearrangement joins TRBV6-1 to TRBJ1-1, with 8 bases aligning to TRBD1. The CDR3 loop spans 14 amino acids. V lost 4 bases to trimming and J lost 1 base; unmatched junction nucleotides: 2. CDR1 is MNHNS and CDR2 is SASEGT in the germline V gene. CDR3 in amino acids: CASSVDRGNTEAFF. The CDR3 DNA reads TGTGCCAGCAGTGTCGACAGGGGGAACACTGAAGCTTTCTTT.

The chain carries TRBV4-1 and TRBJ2-7; TRBD1 matches 7 bases. The CDR3 totals 15 residues. V shed 3 bases and J 2 bases; nucleotides not matched to a gene: 7. Germline CDR1 and CDR2: MGHRA and YSYEKL. In nucleotides, the CDR3 is TGCGCCAGCAGCCACCAAGGGGACAGCGCCTACGAGCAGTACTTC. This encodes CASSHQGDSAYEQYF.

V gene TRBV5-3 combines with J gene TRBJ2-7; 10 bases are a match to TRBD2. TRBV5-3 is placed among ORFs of uncertain function. With 5 bases clipped from V and 2 bases from J, the junction kept 13 bases outside the gene matches. CDR3 length equals 17 residues. The CDR3 coding sequence is TGTGCCAGAAGTCACGCCCTCAGCGGGGGGGGAACCTACGAGCAGTACTTC. Amino acids: CARSHALSGGGTYEQYF.

This sequence joins TRBV5-4 and TRBJ2-3, with TRBD2 identical over 10 bases. With V trimmed by 0 bases and J by 8 bases, 9 bases remained unmatched. Germline lookup yields CDR1 SGHNT and CDR2 YYREEE (reference sequence). The CDR3 is made up of 16 amino acids. The CDR3 region has the DNA TGTGCCAGCAGCTTGGAGCGGGGGGGCCTTTACCGTACGCAGTATTTT. Amino acids: CASSLERGGLYRTQYF. Full variable domain (missing parts from reference TRBV5-4 and TRBJ2-3): ETGVTQSPTHLIKTRGQQVTLRCSSQSGHNTVSWYQQALGQGPQFIFQYYREEENGRGNFPPRFSGLQFPNYSSELNVNALELDDSALYLCASSLERGGLYRTQYFGPGTRLTVL.

V and J are TRBV7-8 and TRBJ1-5, with TRBD1 identical over 8 bases. The CDR3 loop spans 15 amino acids. Germline V lookup: CDR1 SGHVS, CDR2 FQNEAQ. The trim removed 5 bases at V and 5 bases at J, leaving 8 bases unmatched. The CDR3: CASSAQGADYQPQHF. The CDR3 DNA is TGTGCCAGCAGCGCTCAGGGGGCAGATTATCAGCCCCAGCATTTT.

V is TRBV27 and J is TRBJ2-5; 12 nucleotides align to TRBD2. The V gene end was trimmed by 2 bases and the J gene end by 2 bases; junction bases not matched to a gene: 9. Germline loops: CDR1 MNHEY, CDR2 SMNVEV (reference sequence). CDR3 length equals 18 residues. CDR3 DNA sequence: TGTGCCAGCAGTTTAATGGGGCTAGCGGGGGGGCTACAAGAGACCCAGTACTTC. Amino acids: CASSLMGLAGGLQETQYF.

This chain joins TRBV30 and TRBJ2-1; 9 bases are shared with TRBD2. Germline lookup yields CDR1 GTSNPN and CDR2 SVGIG (reference sequence). J lost 5 bases, V lost 0 bases, and 2 bases had no gene match. The length of the CDR3 is 14 residues. DNA for the CDR3: TGTGCCTGGAGTGTGAGCGGGGGGCACAATGAGCAGTTCTTC. This codes for CAWSVSGGHNEQFF. Full variable domain (remainder filled in from reference TRBV30 and TRBJ2-1): SQTIHQWPATLVQPVGSPLSLECTVEGTSNPNLYWYRQAAGRGLQLLFYSVGIGQISSEVPQNLSASRPQDRQFILSSKKLLLSDSGFYLCAWSVSGGHNEQFFGPGTRLTVL.

The CDR3 is CASSYPDEAFF. The CDR3 DNA follows: TGTGCCAGCAGTTATCCGGATGAAGCTTTCTTT. The chain combines TRBV6-5 with TRBJ1-1; no firm D call. The V end lost 3 bases, the J end lost 7 bases, and 6 bases lay between the germline ends. The CDR3 totals 11 residues. In germline, CDR1 is MNHEY, CDR2 SVGAGI.

The chain employs TRBV19 and TRBJ1-5, with D hard to call. Germline-derived CDR1 and CDR2 are LNHDA and SQIVND (reference sequence). The CDR3 consists of 13 residues. V dropped 5 bases and J dropped 0 bases, with 5 bases sitting between them. This chain's CDR3 is CASSSSSNQPQHF. The CDR3 nucleotides read TGTGCCAGTAGTTCTTCTAGCAATCAGCCCCAGCATTTT.

The V call is TRBV7-9, the J call TRBJ2-5; D call uncertain. Between the trimmed V and J ends, which lost 1 base and 3 bases, there was a span of 9 bases. This CDR3 has 14 amino acids. The germline V gene has CDR1 SEHNR and CDR2 FQNEAQ (reference sequence). CDR3 loop: CASSLGIGEETQYF. CDR3 coding DNA: TGTGCCAGCAGCTTAGGAATTGGAGAAGAGACCCAGTACTTC.

This clone was picked up one time. The DNA of the CDR3 is TGTGCCAGTACCGGAAACTATGGCTACACCTTC. It encodes CASTGNYGYTF. The chain couples TRBV19 to TRBJ1-2, with D hard to call. V shed 7 bases and J shed 2 bases, with 5 bases lying between them. The CDR3 length is 11 residues. Germline V lookup: CDR1 LNHDA, CDR2 SQIVND (reference sequence).

V is TRBV29-1 and J is TRBJ1-6; TRBD1 is a possible D gene (6 bases). The CDR3 extends over 13 amino acids. V was cut by 6 bases and J by 7 bases, with 13 bases left in between. Germline V gene lookup returns CDR1 SQVTM and CDR2 ANQGSEA. The CDR3 protein is CSVPGAGNSPLHF. The CDR3 DNA is TGCAGCGTCCCGGGGGCCGGGAATTCACCCCTCCACTTT.